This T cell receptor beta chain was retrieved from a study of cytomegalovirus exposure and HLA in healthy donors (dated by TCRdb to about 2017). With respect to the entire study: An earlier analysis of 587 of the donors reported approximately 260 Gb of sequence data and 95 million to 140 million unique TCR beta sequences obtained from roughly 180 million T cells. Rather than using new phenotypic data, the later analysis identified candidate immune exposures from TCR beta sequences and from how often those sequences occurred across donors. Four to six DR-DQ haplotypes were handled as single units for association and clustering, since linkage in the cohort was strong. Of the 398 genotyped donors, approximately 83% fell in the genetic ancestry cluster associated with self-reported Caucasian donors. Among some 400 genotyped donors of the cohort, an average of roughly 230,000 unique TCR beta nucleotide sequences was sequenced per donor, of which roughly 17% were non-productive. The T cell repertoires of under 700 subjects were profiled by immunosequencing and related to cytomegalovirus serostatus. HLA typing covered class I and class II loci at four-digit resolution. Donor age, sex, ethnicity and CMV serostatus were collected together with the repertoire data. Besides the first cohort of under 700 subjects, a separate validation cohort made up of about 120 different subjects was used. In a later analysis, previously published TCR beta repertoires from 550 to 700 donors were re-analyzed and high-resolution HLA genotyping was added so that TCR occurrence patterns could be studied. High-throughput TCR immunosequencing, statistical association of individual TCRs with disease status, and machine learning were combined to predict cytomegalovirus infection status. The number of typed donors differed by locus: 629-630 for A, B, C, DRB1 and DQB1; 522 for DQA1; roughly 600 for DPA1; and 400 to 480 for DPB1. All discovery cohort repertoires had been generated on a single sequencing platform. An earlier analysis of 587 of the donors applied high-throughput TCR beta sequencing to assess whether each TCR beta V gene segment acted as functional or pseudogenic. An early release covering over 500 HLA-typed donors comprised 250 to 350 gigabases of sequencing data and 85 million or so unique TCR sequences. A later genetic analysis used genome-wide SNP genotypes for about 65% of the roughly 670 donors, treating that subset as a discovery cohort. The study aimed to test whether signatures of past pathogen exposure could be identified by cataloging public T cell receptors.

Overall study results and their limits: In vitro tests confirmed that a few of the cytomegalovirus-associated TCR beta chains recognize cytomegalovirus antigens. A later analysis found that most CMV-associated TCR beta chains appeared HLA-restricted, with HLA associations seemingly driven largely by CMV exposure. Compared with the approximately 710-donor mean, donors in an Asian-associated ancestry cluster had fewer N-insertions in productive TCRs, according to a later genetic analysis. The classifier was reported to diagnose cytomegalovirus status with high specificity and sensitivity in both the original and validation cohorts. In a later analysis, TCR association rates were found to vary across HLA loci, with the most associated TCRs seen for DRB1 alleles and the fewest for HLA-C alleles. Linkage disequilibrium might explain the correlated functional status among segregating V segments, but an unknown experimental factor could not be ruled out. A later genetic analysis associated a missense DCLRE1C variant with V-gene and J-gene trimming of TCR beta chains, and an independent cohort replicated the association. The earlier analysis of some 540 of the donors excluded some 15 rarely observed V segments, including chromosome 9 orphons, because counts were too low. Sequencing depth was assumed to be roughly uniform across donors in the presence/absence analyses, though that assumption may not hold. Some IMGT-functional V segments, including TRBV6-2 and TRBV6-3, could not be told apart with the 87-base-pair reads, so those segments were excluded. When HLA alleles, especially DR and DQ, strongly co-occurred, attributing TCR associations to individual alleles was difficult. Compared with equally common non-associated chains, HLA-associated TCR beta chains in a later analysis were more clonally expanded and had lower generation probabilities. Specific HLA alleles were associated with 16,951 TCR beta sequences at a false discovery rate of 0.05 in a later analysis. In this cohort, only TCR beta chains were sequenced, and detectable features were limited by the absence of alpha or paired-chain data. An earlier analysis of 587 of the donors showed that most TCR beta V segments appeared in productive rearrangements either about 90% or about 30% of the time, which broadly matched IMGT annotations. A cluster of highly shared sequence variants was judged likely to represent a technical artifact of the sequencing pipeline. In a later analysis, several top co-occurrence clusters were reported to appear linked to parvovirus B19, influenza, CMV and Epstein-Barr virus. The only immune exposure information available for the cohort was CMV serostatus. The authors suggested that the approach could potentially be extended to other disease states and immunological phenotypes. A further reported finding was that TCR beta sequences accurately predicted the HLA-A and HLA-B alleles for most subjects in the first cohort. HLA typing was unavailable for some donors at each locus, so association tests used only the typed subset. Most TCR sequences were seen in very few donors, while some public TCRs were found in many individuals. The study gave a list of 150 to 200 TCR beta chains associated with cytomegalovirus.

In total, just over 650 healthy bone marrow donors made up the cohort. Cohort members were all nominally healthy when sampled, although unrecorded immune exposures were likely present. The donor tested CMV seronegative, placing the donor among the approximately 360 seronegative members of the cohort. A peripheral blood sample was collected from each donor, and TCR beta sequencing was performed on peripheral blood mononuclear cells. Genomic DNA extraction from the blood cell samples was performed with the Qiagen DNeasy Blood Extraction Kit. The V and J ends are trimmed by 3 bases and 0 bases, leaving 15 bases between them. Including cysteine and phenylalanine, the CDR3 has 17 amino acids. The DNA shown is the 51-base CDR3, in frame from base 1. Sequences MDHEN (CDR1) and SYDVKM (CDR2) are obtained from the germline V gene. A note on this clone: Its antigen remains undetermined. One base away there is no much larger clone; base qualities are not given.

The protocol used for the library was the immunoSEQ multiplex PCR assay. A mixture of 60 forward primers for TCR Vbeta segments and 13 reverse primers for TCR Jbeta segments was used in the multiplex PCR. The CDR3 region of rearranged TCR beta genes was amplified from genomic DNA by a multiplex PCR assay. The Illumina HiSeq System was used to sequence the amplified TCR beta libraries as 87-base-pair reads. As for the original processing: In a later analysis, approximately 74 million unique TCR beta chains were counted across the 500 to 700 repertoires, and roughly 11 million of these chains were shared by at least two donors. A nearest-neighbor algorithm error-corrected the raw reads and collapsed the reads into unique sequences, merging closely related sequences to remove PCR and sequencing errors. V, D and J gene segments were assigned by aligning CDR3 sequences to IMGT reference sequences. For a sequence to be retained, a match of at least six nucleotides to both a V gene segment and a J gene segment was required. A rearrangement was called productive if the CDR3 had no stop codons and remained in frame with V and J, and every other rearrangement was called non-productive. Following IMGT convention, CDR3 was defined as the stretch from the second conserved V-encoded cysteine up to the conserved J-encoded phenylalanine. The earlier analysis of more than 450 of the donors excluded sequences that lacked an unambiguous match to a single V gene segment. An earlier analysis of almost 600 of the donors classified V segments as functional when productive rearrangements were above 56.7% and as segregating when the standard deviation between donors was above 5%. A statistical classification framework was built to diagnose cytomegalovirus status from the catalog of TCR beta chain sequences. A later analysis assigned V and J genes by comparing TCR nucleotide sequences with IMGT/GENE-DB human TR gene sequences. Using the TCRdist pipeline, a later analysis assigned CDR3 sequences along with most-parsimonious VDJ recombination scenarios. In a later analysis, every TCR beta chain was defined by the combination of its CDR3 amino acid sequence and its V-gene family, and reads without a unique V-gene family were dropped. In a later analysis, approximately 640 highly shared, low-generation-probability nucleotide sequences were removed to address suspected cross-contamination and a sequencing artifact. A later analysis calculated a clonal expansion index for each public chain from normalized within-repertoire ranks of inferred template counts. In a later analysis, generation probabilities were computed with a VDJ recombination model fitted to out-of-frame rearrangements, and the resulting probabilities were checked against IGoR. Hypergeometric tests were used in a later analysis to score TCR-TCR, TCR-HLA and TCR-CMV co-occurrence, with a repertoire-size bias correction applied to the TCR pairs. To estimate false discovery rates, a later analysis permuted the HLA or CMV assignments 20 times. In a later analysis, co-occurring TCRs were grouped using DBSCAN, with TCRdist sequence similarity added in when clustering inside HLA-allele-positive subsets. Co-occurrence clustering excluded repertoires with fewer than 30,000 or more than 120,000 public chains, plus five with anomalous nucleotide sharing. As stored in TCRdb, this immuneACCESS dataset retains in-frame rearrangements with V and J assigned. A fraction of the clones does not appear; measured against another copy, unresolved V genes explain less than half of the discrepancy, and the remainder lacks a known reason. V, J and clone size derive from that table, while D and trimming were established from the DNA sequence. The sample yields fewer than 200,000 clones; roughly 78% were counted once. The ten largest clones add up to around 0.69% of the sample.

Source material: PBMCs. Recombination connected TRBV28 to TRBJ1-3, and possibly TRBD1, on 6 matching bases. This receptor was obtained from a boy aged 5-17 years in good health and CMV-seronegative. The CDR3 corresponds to CASSFSSTGYSGNTIYF. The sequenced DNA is TGTGCCAGCAGTTTTTCTTCCACAGGGTACTCTGGAAACACCATATATTTT.